Listed below are T cell receptor beta chains from one sample, sequenced in a study of blood T cell repertoires in COVID-19. Method: immunoSEQ multiplex PCR; TCRdb's copy keeps in-frame clones and lacks some. The data show about 24,000 clones, around nine tenths seen once. Material: peripheral blood. These receptors were collected from a man in his 70s with COVID-19, enrolled during active disease. Each CDR3 is given with its conserved first and last residue. The order of the fields is CDR3 length, J gene, clone size, V gene, D gene, CDR3 protein. The D gene is left open where the match is weak. Size tells how often a clone was seen (once, few, many) or the class of an expanded clone, and some rows leave it out.

>15|TRBJ2-7|NA|TRBV11-2|TRBD2
CASSLGSGRSYEQYF
>17|TRBJ2-3|NA|TRBV27|TRBD2
CASSLFGRGIGTDTQYF
>13|TRBJ2-7|few|TRBV6-5|TRBD1
CASTGTADYEQYF
>16|TRBJ2-3|once|TRBV6-6|TRBD2
CASSGTSGGSTDTQYF
>17|TRBJ1-5|NA|TRBV19|NA
CASSSLAGNLGDQPQHF
>11|TRBJ2-7|NA|TRBV20-1|NA
CSAGTFYEQYF
>16|TRBJ2-1|NA|TRBV5-1|TRBD2
CASSYGLAGSYNEQFF
>17|TRBJ2-2|NA|TRBV6-1|NA
CASSEVRRGRNTGELFF
>14|TRBJ2-3|NA|TRBV5-1|NA
CASSLVGGSDTQYF
>17|TRBJ2-2|NA|TRBV7-9|TRBD2
CASSSGLAGGNTGELFF
>14|TRBJ2-7|medium-sized|TRBV9|TRBD1
CASSVGQGLGEQYF
>15|TRBJ2-7|NA|TRBV4-1|NA
CASSQDGGSTYEQYF
>16|TRBJ2-1|NA|TRBV5-4|TRBD1
CASSLDTGVVWDEQFF
>13|TRBJ2-7|few|TRBV12-3/TRBV12-4|TRBD1
CASTDLDRAEQYF
>14|TRBJ2-3|NA|TRBV5-1|NA
CASSSFIRTDTQYF
>14|TRBJ2-5|NA|TRBV15|NA
CATSRDPLEETQYF
>17|TRBJ1-1|NA|TRBV6-1|NA
CASSDWGVSAQGTEAFF
>11|TRBJ1-2|NA|TRBV20-1|NA
CSASAGDGYTF
>11|TRBJ1-2|few|TRBV6-5|NA
CASRSTLGYTF
>14|TRBJ2-1|NA|TRBV27|TRBD2
CASSFLAGAPEQFF
>17|TRBJ2-5|NA|TRBV7-8|NA
CASSSTPPPLLGETQYF
>15|TRBJ2-1|NA|TRBV7-9|NA
CASSAETLVVYEQFF
>15|TRBJ1-5|NA|TRBV19|NA
CASSIEGVSNQPQHF
>15|TRBJ2-3|NA|TRBV11-3|NA
CASSLGWQGTDTQYF